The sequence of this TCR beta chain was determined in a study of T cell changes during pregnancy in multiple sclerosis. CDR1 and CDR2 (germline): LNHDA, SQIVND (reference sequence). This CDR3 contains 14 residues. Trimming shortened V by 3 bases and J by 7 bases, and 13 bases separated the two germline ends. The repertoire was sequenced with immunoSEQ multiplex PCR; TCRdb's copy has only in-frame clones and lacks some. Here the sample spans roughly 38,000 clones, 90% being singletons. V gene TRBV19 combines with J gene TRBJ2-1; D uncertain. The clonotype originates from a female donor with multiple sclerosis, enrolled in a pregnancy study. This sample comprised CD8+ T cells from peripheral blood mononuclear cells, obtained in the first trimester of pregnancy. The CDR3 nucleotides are TGTGCCAGTAGTATCTTAGCTTTGGCAAATGAGCAGTTCTTC. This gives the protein CASSILALANEQFF.